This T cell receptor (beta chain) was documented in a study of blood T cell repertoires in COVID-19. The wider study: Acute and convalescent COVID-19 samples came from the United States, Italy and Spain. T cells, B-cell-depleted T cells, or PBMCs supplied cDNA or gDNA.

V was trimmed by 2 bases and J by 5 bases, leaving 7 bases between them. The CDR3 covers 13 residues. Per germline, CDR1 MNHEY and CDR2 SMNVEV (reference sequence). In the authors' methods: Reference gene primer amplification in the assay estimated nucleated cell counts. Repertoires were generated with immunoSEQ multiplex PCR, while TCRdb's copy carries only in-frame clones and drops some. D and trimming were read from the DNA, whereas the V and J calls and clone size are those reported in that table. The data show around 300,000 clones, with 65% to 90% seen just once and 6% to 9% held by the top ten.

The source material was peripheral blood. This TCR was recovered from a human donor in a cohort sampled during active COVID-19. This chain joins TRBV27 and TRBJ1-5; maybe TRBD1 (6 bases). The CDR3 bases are TGTGCCAGCAGTTTAACAGGGTATCAGCCCCAGCATTTT. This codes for CASSLTGYQPQHF.